These 12 T cell receptor beta chains originate from one sample sequenced in a study of beta chain features in type 1 diabetes. General study findings and limits: When Type 1 diabetes patients were examined, their TCRB CDR3s proved moderately but significantly shorter in all four CD4+ subsets.

Every isolated RNA sample was fully reverse transcribed, so sequencing captured expressed TCRB transcripts. Generated by immunoSEQ multiplex PCR, the TCRdb table keeps only in-frame clones and is missing some. The sample has approximately 120,000 clones, 17% seen once; the top ten hold around 2.7%. No cognate antigen is known for these TCRs. Sequencing was performed on central memory CD4+ T cells from blood. Source of these receptors: a man younger than 35 with type 1 diabetes.

There are many counts of this clone. The chain combines TRBV23-1 with TRBJ2-7, with no clear D. TRBV23-1 is known as an ORF, though its function is uncertain. The CDR3 consists of 13 residues. V lost 5 bases and J 6 bases, leaving 14 bases between the germline ends. The CDR3 DNA reads TGCGCCAGCAGTGGACCTTCACCCCGCGAGCAGTACTTC. This encodes CASSGPSPREQYF.

The V gene is TRBV29-1, the J gene TRBJ2-3; tentative D call: TRBD2 (6 bases). V shed 7 bases and J shed 4 bases, with 12 bases lying between them. The CDR3 has 12 amino acids. Germline V lookup: CDR1 SQVTM, CDR2 ANQGSEA. CDR3 DNA: TGCAGCGGCTTGCGGGGTCCAGATACGCAGTATTTT. Protein: CSGLRGPDTQYF.

V is TRBV30 and J is TRBJ1-2; D unresolved. The CDR3 spans 11 residues. In germline, CDR1 is GTSNPN, CDR2 SVGIG (reference sequence). V shed 0 bases and J shed 4 bases, with 3 bases lying between them. CDR3 in amino acids: CAWSVSYGYTF. As DNA, the CDR3 is TGTGCCTGGAGTGTTTCCTATGGCTACACCTTC.

This chain joins TRBV6-4 and TRBJ2-1, with a tentative D call TRBD2 (5 bases). Germline V gives CDR1 MRHNA, CDR2 SNTAGT. Trimming removed 2 bases at V and 0 bases at J, with 11 bases between. CDR3 length: 16 residues. CDR3 residues: CASSDGPAVSYNEQFF. The CDR3 region has the DNA TGTGCCAGCAGTGACGGTCCAGCGGTCTCCTACAATGAGCAGTTCTTC.

The rearrangement uses TRBV29-1 and TRBJ1-2; 8 bases align to TRBD1. CDR3 length: 14 amino acids. Germline V gives CDR1 SQVTM, CDR2 ANQGSEA. V gave up 6 bases and J gave up 3 bases; unmatched junction bases: 9. The CDR3 spells CSVSGAGGDYGYTF. The CDR3 nucleotides are TGCAGCGTCAGTGGGGCAGGGGGCGACTATGGCTACACCTTC.

The rearrangement joins TRBV10-3 to TRBJ2-3; TRBD1 might be the D (6 bases). V lost 6 bases and J 0 bases, leaving 10 bases between the germline ends. This CDR3 spans 14 amino acids. Germline CDR1 and CDR2: ENHRY and SYGVKD. CDR3 DNA: TGTGCCATCAGGAATGGACAGAGCACAGATACGCAGTATTTT. It is translated as CAIRNGQSTDTQYF.

The rearrangement joins TRBV9 to TRBJ2-1, with D perhaps matching TRBD1 (7 bases). V shed 2 bases and J shed 0 bases, with 12 bases lying between them. The CDR3 totals 16 residues. The V gene's germline CDR1 is SGDLS and CDR2 YYNGEE. DNA for the CDR3: TGTGCCAGCAGCGTCAGGGGGGACCTCTCCTACAATGAGCAGTTCTTC. Amino acids: CASSVRGDLSYNEQFF.

This clone was observed at least ten times. This chain links TRBV5-1 with TRBJ2-3; 8 nucleotides agree with TRBD2. CDR1 and CDR2 (germline): SGHRS, YFSETQ. V was pared by 0 bases and J by 3 bases, with 3 bases of the junction left unmatched. The CDR3 runs 15 residues. The CDR3 bases are TGCGCCAGCAGCTTGGCAGCGGGAGAGACAGATACGCAGTATTTT. Translated: CASSLAAGETDTQYF.

The V gene is TRBV27, the J gene TRBJ2-1; possibly TRBD1 for D (7 bases). The V end was cut by 6 bases, the J end by 4 bases, with 13 bases between. Per the germline V gene, CDR1 is MNHEY and CDR2 is SMNVEV (reference sequence). CDR3 length equals 14 residues. The CDR3 reads CASSWAGQYNEQFF. CDR3 coding DNA: TGTGCCAGCAGCTGGGCGGGACAGTACAATGAGCAGTTCTTC.

This clone occurred once. The chain links TRBV25-1 to TRBJ2-1, with 11 positions matching TRBD2. This CDR3 is 13 amino acids long. CDR1 MGHDK and CDR2 SYGVNS come from the germline V gene. V lost 3 bases, J lost 15 bases, and 7 bases stayed unmatched. CDR3 coding DNA: TGTGCCAGCAGTGACCAGACTAGCGGGACCCGGTTCTTC. Translating it yields CASSDQTSGTRFF.

The chain carries TRBV30 and TRBJ2-7; TRBD1 agrees at 10 bases. CDR3 length equals 16 residues. With V trimmed by 2 bases and J by 3 bases, 10 bases remained unmatched. The germline V gene encodes CDR1 GTSNPN and CDR2 SVGIG (reference sequence). The CDR3 region has the DNA TGTGCCTGGAGTACCCCAGGGGACAGGGGTCTCTACGAGCAGTACTTC. Its protein is CAWSTPGDRGLYEQYF.

This clone has more than one count but fewer than ten. Other DNA sequences in the same sample also yield this CDR3. The chain combines TRBV5-1 with TRBJ1-6; tentatively, D is TRBD1 (5 bases). The CDR3 runs 14 residues. The V gene's germline CDR1 is SGHRS and CDR2 YFSETQ. Trimming cost V 3 bases and J 7 bases, with 11 bases left between them. Here the CDR3 DNA reads TGCGCCAGCAGCTCCACAGGTGGGAATTCACCCCTCCACTTT. Encoded protein: CASSSTGGNSPLHF.